A single sample gave rise to the 14 T cell receptor beta chains below, sequenced in a study of OX40 agonist ivuxolimab in advanced cancers. Measured with immunoSEQ multiplex PCR; TCRdb has only the in-frame clones, and not every one. Among approximately 58,000 clones listed, roughly 80% were seen once. The source material was CD4+ or CD8+ T cells sorted from blood, sampled in a trial of the OX40 agonist ivuxolimab. These receptors all come from an adult with an advanced solid tumor such as melanoma, head and neck, liver or kidney cancer.

V usage is TRBV19 and J usage is TRBJ2-3; D may match TRBD1 or TRBD2 (5 bases each). The germline V and J ends were trimmed by 7 bases and 9 bases, with 20 bases remaining between them. CDR3 size: 14 residues. Germline CDR1 is LNHDA and CDR2 is SQIVND (reference sequence). The DNA for the CDR3 is TGTGCCAGTAAGGACACGGGGTTGGTCGGAACGCAGTATTTT. Its protein product is CASKDTGLVGTQYF. Based on the CDR3 plus reference TRBV19 and TRBJ2-3, the full variable domain is DGGITQSPKYLFRKEGQNVTLSCEQNLNHDAMYWYRQDPGQGLRLIYYSQIVNDFQKGDIAEGYSVSREKKESFPLTVTSAQKNPTAFYLCASKDTGLVGTQYFGPGTRLTVL.

The J gene is TRBJ2-3, the V gene TRBV6-1; TRBD1 is a possible D gene (6 bases). This CDR3 has 12 residues. V shed 7 bases and J shed 3 bases, with 8 bases lying between them. Germline values: CDR1 MNHNS, CDR2 SASEGT. CDR3 loop: CASKQGTDTQYF. DNA for the CDR3: TGTGCCAGCAAACAGGGTACAGATACGCAGTATTTT.

The V call is TRBV5-1, the J call TRBJ2-7, with 11 bases aligning to TRBD2. The CDR3 contains 15 residues. V was clipped by 4 bases and J by 7 bases; unmatched bases: 10. The germline V gene has CDR1 SGHRS and CDR2 YFSETQ. In DNA, the CDR3 is TGCGCCAGCAGCGCACTAGCGGGGGAGATCCGAGAGCAGTACTTC. This codes for CASSALAGEIREQYF.

The J gene is TRBJ2-7, the V gene TRBV10-3; 9 nucleotides match TRBD2. From germline, CDR1 is ENHRY and CDR2 SYGVKD. This CDR3 region has 13 residues. The V gene end was trimmed by 9 bases and the J gene end by 2 bases; junction bases not matched to a gene: 5. CDR3 sequence: CAIAGTSPYEQYF. The CDR3 nucleotides are TGTGCCATTGCCGGGACTAGCCCCTACGAGCAGTACTTC.

V is TRBV2 and J is TRBJ1-2; 7 positions match TRBD1. Trimming removed 2 bases from V and 5 bases from J; junction bases left unmatched: 2. CDR1 and CDR2 from the germline V gene are SNHLY and FYNNEI. The CDR3 length is 13 residues. Here the CDR3 DNA reads TGTGCCAGCAGTGAAATACAGGGGTATGGCTACACCTTC. Translation: CASSEIQGYGYTF.

The chain employs TRBV4-1 and TRBJ2-5; D is undetermined. Trimming removed 4 bases at V and 3 bases at J, with 18 bases between. The germline V gene has CDR1 MGHRA and CDR2 YSYEKL. This CDR3 has 16 residues. The CDR3 sequence: CASSPGVFLGKETQYF. CDR3 bases: TGCGCCAGCAGCCCAGGAGTTTTTTTAGGTAAAGAGACCCAGTACTTC.

The chain joins TRBV30 to TRBJ1-1; D is unresolved. CDR1 and CDR2 from the germline V gene are GTSNPN and SVGIG (reference sequence). The ends were cut back, 0 bases at V and 6 bases at J, with 14 bases in the middle. The CDR3 loop spans 14 amino acids. The CDR3 DNA sequence: TGTGCCTGGAGTGTATCGGGAGGGCGCCCTGAAGCTTTCTTT. It translates to CAWSVSGGRPEAFF.

This clone was observed once. V usage is TRBV5-1 and J usage is TRBJ2-1; 7 positions match TRBD1. Germline values: CDR1 SGHRS, CDR2 YFSETQ. This CDR3 is 16 amino acids long. V dropped 2 bases and J dropped 7; count of bases not matched to a gene: 12. CDR3 region: CASSFGSTGARNEQFF. CDR3 nucleotides: TGCGCCAGCAGCTTCGGTTCCACAGGGGCTCGGAATGAGCAGTTCTTC.

The chain uses TRBV28 and TRBJ2-1, with 8 bases identical to TRBD2. With 5 bases clipped from V and 0 bases from J, the junction kept 0 bases outside the gene matches. The CDR3 spans 14 residues. CDR1 is MDHEN and CDR2 is SYDVKM in the germline V gene. CDR3 protein: CASSGTSSYNEQFF. CDR3 bases: TGTGCCAGCAGTGGGACTAGCTCCTACAATGAGCAGTTCTTC.

J is TRBJ2-7 and V is TRBV14; 11 bases align to TRBD2. Losses at the gene ends were 5 bases for V and 3 bases for J; bases not matched to a gene: 6. CDR1 and CDR2 from the germline V gene are SGHDN and FVKESK. This CDR3 comprises 15 residues. CDR3 sequence: CASSVVLAGVYEQYF. The CDR3 nucleotides read TGTGCCAGCAGCGTAGTACTAGCGGGGGTCTACGAGCAGTACTTC.

The chain uses TRBV28 and TRBJ2-1; a weak D match, TRBD2 (6 bases). The CDR3 runs 16 residues. Trimming cost V 3 bases and J 7 bases, with 19 bases left between them. The germline gives CDR1 MDHEN, CDR2 SYDVKM. CDR3 nucleotides: TGTGCCAGCAGTTTTTCTCGGGGGACGGGGCCAAATGAGCAGTTCTTC. It encodes CASSFSRGTGPNEQFF.

This chain links TRBV14 with TRBJ2-2; TRBD2 matches 8 bases. The CDR3 runs to 17 residues. The ends lost 4 bases at V and 4 bases at J; junction bases unmatched: 11. Germline V gene sequence: CDR1 SGHDN, CDR2 FVKESK. The CDR3 DNA reads as TGTGCCAGCAGCCCTCTGAGGACGGGAGGGCTCACCGGGGAGCTGTTTTTT. Protein product: CASSPLRTGGLTGELFF.

The gene calls are TRBV6-1 and TRBJ1-2; tentatively, D is TRBD1 (6 bases). Trimming removed 1 base at V and 14 bases at J, with 14 bases between. The CDR3 loop spans 12 amino acids. Per the germline V gene, CDR1 is MNHNS and CDR2 is SASEGT. The CDR3 DNA follows: TGTGCCAGCAGTGAAGTCGGACAGCAGACTACCTTC. Residues: CASSEVGQQTTF.

This chain joins TRBV5-1 and TRBJ2-2; 9 bases agree with TRBD1. Germline CDR1 is SGHRS and CDR2 is YFSETQ. V lost 4 bases, J lost 3 bases, and 13 bases stayed unmatched. The CDR3 contains 18 residues. The CDR3 region has the DNA TGCGCCAGCAGCCAAGGGACTACAGGGGGCCGGCACACCGGGGAGCTGTTTTTT. This gives the protein CASSQGTTGGRHTGELFF.